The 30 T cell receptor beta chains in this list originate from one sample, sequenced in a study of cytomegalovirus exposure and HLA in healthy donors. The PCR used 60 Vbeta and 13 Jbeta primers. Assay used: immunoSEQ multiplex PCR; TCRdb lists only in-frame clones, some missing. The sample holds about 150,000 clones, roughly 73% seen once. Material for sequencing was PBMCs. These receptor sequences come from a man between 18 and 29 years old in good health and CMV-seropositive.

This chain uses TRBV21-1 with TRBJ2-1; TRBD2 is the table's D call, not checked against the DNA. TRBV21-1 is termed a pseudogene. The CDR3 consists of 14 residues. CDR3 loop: CASSGLAGMHEQFF. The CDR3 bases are TGTGCCAGCAGCGGACTAGCGGGAATGCATGAGCAGTTCTTC.

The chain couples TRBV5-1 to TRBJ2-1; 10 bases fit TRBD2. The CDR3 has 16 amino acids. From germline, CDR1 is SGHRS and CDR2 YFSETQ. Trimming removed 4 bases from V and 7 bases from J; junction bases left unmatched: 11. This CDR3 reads CASSRFTLAGVNEQFF. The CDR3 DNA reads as TGCGCCAGCAGCCGATTTACGCTAGCGGGAGTTAATGAGCAGTTCTTC. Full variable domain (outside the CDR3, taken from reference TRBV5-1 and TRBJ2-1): KAGVTQTPRYLIKTRGQQVTLSCSPISGHRSVSWYQQTPGQGLQFLFEYFSETQRNKGNFPGRFSGRQFSNSRSEMNVSTLELGDSALYLCASSRFTLAGVNEQFFGPGTRLTVL.

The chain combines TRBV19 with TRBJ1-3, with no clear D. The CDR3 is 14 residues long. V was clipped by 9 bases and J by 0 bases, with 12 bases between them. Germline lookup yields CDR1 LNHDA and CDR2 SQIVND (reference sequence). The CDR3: CASHGSGSGNTIYF. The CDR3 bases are TGTGCCAGCCACGGGTCGGGCTCTGGAAACACCATATATTTT.

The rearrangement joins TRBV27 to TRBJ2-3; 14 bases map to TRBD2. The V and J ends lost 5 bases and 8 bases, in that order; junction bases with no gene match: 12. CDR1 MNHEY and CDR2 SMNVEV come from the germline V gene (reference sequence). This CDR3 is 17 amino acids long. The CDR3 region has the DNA TGTGCCAGCAGTGCCGGGACTAGCGGGAGAGGGGGCGGTACGCAGTATTTT. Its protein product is CASSAGTSGRGGGTQYF.

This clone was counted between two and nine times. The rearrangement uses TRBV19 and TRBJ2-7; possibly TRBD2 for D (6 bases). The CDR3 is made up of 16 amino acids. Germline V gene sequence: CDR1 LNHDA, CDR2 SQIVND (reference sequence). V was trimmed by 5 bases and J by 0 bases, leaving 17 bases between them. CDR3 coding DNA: TGTGCCAGTAGTCTACGTTGGAGGGCAAGCTCCTACGAGCAGTACTTC. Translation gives CASSLRWRASSYEQYF.

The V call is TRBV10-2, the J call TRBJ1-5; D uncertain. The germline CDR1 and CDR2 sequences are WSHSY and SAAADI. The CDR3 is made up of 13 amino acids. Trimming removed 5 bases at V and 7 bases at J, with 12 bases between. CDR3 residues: CASSMTVLQPQHF. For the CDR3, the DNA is TGCGCCAGCAGTATGACTGTTTTGCAGCCCCAGCATTTT.

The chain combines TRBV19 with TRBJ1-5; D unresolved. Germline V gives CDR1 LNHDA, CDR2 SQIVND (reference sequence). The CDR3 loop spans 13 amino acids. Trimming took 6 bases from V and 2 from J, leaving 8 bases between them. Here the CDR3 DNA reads TGTGCCAGTAGGGGCAGTGGCAATCAGCCCCAGCATTTT. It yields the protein CASRGSGNQPQHF.

The CDR3 sequence: CASSVDRVSNQPQHF. The CDR3 region has the DNA TGTGCCAGCTCAGTCGACAGGGTAAGCAATCAGCCCCAGCATTTT. The chain carries TRBV18 and TRBJ1-5, with TRBD1 identical over 7 bases. This CDR3 spans 15 amino acids. Germline CDR1 reads KGHSH; CDR2 reads LQKENI. The trim removed 5 bases at V and 1 base at J, leaving 5 bases unmatched.

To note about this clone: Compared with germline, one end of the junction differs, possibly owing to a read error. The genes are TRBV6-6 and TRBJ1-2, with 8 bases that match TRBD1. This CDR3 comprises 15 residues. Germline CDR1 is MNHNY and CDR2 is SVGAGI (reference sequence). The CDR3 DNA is TGTCCCAGCAGTTACGGACAGGGTCGAGACTATGGCTACACCTTC. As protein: CPSSYGQGRDYGYTF.

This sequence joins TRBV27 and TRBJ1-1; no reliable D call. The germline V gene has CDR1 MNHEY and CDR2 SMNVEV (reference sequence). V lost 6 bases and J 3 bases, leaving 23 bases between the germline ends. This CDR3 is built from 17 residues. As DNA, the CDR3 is TGTGCCAGCAGAAAGAAGTTCGTCCGAGTAGTGGACACTGAAGCTTTCTTT. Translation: CASRKKFVRVVDTEAFF.

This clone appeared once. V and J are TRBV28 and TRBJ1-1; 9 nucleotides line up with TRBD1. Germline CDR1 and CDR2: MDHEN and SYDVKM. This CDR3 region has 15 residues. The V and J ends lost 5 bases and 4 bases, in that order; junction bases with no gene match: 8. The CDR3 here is CASSINRGPATEAFF. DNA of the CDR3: TGTGCCAGCAGTATAAACAGGGGGCCGGCCACTGAAGCTTTCTTT. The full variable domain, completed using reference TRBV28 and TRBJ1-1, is DVKVTQSSRYLVKRTGEKVFLECVQDMDHENMFWYRQDPGLGLRLIYFSYDVKMKEKGDIPEGYSVSREKKERFSLILESASTNQTSMYLCASSINRGPATEAFFGQGTRLTVV.

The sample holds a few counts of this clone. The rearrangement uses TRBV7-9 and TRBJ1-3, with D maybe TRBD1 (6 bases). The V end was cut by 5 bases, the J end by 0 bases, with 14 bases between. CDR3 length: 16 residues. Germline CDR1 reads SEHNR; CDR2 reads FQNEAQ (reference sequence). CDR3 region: CASSGGAGISGNTIYF. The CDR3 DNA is TGTGCCAGCAGCGGGGGGGCAGGCATCTCTGGAAACACCATATATTTT.

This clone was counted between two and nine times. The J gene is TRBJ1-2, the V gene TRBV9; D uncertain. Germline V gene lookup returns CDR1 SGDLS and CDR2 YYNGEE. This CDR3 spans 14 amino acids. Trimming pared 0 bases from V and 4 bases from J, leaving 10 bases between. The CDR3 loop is CASSVDLSTYGYTF. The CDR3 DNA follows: TGTGCCAGCAGCGTAGATCTCTCTACCTATGGCTACACCTTC.

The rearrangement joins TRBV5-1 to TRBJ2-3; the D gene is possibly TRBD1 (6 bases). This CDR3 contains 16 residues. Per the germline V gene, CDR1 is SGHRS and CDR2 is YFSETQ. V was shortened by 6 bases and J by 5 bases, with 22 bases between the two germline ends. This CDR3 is CASTLSPGGTVDTQYF. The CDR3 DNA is TGCGCCAGCACACTCTCCCCTGGGGGCACTGTAGATACGCAGTATTTT.

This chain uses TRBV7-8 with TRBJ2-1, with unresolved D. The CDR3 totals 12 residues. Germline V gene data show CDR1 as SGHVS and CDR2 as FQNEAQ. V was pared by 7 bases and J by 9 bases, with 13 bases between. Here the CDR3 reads CASTTNWSEQFF. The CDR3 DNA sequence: TGTGCCAGCACTACGAACTGGAGTGAGCAGTTCTTC.

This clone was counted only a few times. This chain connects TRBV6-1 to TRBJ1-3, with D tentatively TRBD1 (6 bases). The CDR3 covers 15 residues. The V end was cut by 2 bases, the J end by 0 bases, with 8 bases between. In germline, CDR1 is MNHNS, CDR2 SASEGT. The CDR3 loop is CASSERGSSGNTIYF. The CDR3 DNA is TGTGCCAGCAGTGAAAGGGGGTCCTCTGGAAACACCATATATTTT.

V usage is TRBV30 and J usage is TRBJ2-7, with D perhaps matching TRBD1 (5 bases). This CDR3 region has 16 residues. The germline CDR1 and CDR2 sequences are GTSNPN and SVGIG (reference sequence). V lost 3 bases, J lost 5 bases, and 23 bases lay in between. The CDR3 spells CAWSNRQGLLFDEQYF. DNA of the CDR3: TGTGCCTGGAGCAACCGCCAGGGCCTCCTCTTCGACGAGCAGTACTTC.

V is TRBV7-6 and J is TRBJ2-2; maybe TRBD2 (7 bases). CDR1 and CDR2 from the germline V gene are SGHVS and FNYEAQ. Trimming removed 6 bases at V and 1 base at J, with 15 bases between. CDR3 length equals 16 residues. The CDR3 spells CASSKPGGGNTGELFF. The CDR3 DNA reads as TGTGCCAGCAGTAAACCGGGGGGCGGGAACACCGGGGAGCTGTTTTTT.

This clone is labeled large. As DNA, the CDR3 is TGTGCCAGCAGTTTCGTAGCAGGAGGTGAGCAGTTCTTC. Amino acids: CASSFVAGGEQFF. The J gene is TRBJ2-1, the V gene TRBV28; weak D call: TRBD2 (5 bases). Germline CDR1 MDHEN, CDR2 SYDVKM. Trimming stripped 3 bases from V and 9 bases from J, with 12 bases between. There are 13 residues in the CDR3.

CDR3 amino acids: CASSSGTSESYEQYF. CDR3 coding DNA: TGTGCCAGCAGTTCCGGGACTAGCGAGTCCTACGAGCAGTACTTC. The chain employs TRBV28 and TRBJ2-7; 10 nucleotides agree with TRBD2. CDR3 length: 15 amino acids. The germline CDR1 and CDR2 sequences are MDHEN and SYDVKM. Trimming took 4 bases from V and 1 from J; bases not matched to a gene: 4.

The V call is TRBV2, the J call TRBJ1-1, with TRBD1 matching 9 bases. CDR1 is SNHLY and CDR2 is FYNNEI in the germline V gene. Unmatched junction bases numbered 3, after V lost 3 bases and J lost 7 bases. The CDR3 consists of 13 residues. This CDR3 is CASSDRTGVEAFF. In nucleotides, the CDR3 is TGTGCCAGCAGTGATCGGACAGGGGTTGAAGCTTTCTTT.

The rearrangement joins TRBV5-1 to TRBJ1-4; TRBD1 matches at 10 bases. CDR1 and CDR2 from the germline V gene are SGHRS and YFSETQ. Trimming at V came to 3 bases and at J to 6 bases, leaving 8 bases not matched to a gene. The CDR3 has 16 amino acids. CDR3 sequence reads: CASSSGTGVGDEKLFF. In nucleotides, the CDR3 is TGCGCCAGCAGCTCCGGGACAGGGGTAGGAGATGAAAAACTGTTTTTT.

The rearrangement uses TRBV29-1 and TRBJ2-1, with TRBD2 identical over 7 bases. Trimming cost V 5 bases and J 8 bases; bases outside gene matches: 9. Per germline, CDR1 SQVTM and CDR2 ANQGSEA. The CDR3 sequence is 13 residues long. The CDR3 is CSVHGGRADEQFF. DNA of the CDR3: TGCAGCGTTCATGGTGGGAGGGCGGATGAGCAGTTCTTC.

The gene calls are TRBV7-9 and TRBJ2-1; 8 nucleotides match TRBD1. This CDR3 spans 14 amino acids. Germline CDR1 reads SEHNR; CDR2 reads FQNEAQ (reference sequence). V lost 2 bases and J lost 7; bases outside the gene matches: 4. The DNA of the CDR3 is TGTGCCAGCAGCTTACCCAGGGGGCATAATGAGCAGTTCTTC. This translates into CASSLPRGHNEQFF.

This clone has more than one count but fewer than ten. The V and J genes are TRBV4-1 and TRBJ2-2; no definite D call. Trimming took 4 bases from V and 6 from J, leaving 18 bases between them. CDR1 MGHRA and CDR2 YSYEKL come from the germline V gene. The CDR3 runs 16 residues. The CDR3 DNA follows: TGCGCCAGCAGCCCAGGTCAATTTCTCTCCGCCGGGGAGCTGTTTTTT. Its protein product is CASSPGQFLSAGELFF.

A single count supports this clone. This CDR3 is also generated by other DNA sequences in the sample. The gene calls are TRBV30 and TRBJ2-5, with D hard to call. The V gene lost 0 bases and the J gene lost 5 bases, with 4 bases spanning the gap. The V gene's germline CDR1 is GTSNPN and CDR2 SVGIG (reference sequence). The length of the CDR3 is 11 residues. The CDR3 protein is CAWSVLETQYF. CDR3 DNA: TGTGCCTGGAGTGTACTGGAGACCCAGTACTTC.

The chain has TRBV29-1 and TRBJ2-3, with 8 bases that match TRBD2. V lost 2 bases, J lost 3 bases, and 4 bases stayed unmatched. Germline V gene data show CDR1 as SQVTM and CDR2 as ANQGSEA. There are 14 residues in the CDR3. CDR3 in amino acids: CSVELRGGTDTQYF. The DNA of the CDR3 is TGCAGCGTTGAATTACGGGGGGGAACAGATACGCAGTATTTT.

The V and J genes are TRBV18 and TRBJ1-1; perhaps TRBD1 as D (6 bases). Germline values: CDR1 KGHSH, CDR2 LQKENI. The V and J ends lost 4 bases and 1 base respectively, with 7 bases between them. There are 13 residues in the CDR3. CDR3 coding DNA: TGTGCCAGCTCACGGACAGCGAACACTGAAGCTTTCTTT. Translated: CASSRTANTEAFF.

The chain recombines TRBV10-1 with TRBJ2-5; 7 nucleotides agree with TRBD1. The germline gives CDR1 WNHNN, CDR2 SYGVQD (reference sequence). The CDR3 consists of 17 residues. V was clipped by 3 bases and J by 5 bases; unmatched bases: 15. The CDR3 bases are TGCGCCAGCAGTGATAGACAGGGAACCCAAAAGCAGGAGACCCAGTACTTC. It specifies CASSDRQGTQKQETQYF.

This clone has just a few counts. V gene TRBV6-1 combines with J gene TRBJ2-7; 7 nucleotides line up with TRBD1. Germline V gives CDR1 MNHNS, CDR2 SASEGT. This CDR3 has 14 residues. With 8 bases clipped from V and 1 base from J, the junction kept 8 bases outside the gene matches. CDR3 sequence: CASLSGDRSYEQYF. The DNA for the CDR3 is TGTGCCAGCCTAAGTGGGGACAGATCCTACGAGCAGTACTTC.